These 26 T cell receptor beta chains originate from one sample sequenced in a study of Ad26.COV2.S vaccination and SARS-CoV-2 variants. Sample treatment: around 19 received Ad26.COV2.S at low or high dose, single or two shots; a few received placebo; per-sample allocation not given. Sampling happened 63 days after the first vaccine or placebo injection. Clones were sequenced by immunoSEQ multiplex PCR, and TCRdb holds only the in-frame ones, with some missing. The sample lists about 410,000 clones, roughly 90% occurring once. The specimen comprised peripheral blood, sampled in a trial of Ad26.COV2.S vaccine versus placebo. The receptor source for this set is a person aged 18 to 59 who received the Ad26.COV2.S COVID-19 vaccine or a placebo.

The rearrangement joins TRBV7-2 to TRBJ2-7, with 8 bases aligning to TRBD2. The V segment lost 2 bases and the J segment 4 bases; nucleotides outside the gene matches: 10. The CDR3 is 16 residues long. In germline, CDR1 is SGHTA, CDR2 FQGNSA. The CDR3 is CASSLSLAGRSYEQYF. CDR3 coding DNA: TGTGCCAGCAGCTTATCGTTAGCGGGGCGTTCTTACGAGCAGTACTTC.

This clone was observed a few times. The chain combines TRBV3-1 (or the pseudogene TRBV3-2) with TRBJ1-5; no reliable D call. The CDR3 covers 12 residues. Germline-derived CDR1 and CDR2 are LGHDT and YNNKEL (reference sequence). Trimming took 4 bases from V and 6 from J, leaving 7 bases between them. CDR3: CASSRVGQPQHF. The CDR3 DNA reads TGTGCCAGCAGCCGTGTCGGTCAGCCCCAGCATTTT.

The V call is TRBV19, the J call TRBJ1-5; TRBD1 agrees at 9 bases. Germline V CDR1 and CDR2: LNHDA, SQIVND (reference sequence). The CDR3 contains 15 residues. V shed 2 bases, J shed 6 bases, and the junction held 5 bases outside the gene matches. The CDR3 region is CASSIKQGAGQPQHF. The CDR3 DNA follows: TGTGCCAGTAGTATAAAACAGGGGGCCGGTCAGCCCCAGCATTTT.

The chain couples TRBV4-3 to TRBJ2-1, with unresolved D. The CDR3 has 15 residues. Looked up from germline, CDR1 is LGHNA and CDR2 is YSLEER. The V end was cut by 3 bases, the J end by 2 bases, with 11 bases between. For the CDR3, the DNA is TGCGCCAGCAGCCACGAGATCCTAACCTACAATGAGCAGTTCTTC. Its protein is CASSHEILTYNEQFF.

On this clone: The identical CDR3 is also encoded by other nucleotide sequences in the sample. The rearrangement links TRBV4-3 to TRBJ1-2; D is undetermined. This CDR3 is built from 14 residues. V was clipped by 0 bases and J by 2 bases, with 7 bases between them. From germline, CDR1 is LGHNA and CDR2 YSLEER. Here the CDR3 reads CASSQDLGNYGYTF. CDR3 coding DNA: TGCGCCAGCAGCCAAGATCTGGGCAACTATGGCTACACCTTC.

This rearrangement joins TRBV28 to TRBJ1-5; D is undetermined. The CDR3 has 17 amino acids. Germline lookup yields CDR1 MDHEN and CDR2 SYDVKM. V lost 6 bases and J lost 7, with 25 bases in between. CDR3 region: CASRFQPTRGMGQPQHF. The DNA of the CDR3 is TGTGCCAGCAGATTCCAACCGACCCGGGGAATGGGACAGCCCCAGCATTTT.

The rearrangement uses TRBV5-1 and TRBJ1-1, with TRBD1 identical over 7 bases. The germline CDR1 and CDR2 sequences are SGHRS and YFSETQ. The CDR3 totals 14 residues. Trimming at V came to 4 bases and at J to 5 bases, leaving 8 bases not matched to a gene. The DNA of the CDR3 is TGCGCCAGCAGCCAGACAGGGATTGGTACTGAAGCTTTCTTT. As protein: CASSQTGIGTEAFF. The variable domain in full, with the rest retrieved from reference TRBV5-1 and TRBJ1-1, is KAGVTQTPRYLIKTRGQQVTLSCSPISGHRSVSWYQQTPGQGLQFLFEYFSETQRNKGNFPGRFSGRQFSNSRSEMNVSTLELGDSALYLCASSQTGIGTEAFFGQGTRLTVV.

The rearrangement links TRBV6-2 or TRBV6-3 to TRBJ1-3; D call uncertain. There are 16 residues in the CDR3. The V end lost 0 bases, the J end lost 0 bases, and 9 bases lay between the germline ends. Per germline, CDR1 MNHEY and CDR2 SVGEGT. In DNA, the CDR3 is TGTGCCAGCAGTTACTCGAAGTCCGGCTCTGGAAACACCATATATTTT. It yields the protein CASSYSKSGSGNTIYF.

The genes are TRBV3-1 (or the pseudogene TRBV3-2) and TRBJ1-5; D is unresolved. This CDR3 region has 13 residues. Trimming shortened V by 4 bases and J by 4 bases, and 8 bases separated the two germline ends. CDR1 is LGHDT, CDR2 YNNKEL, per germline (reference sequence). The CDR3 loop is CASSRGDNQPQHF. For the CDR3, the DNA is TGTGCCAGCAGCCGGGGAGATAATCAGCCCCAGCATTTT.

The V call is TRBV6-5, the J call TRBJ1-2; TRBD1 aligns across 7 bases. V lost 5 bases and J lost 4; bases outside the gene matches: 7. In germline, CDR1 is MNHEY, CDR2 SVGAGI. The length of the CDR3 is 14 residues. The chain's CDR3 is CASSRSGTAYGYTF. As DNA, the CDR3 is TGTGCCAGCAGTAGATCCGGGACAGCCTATGGCTACACCTTC.

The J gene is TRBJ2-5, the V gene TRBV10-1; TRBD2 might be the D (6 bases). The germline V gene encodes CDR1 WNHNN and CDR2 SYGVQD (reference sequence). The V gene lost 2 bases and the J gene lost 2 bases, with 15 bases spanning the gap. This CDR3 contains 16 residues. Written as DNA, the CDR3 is TGCGCCAGCAGTGAGGGACTACTCGGTACTCAAGAGACCCAGTACTTC. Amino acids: CASSEGLLGTQETQYF.

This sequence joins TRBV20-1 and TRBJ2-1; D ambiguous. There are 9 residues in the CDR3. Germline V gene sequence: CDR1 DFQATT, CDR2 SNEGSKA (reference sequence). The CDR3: CSDYNEQFF. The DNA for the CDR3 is TGCAGCGACTACAATGAGCAGTTCTTC.

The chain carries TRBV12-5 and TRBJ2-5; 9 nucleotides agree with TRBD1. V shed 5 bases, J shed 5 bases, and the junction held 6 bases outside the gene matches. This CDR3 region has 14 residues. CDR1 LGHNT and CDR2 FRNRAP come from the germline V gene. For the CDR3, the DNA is TGTGCTAGTGGTAGAGGACAGGGGTGGGAGACCCAGTACTTC. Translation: CASGRGQGWETQYF.

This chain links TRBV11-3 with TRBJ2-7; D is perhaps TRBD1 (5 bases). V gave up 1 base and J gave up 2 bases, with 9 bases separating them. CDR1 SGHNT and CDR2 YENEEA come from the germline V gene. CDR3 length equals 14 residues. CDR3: CASSLGPGTYEQYF. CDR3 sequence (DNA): TGTGCCAGCAGCTTAGGTCCAGGGACCTACGAGCAGTACTTC.

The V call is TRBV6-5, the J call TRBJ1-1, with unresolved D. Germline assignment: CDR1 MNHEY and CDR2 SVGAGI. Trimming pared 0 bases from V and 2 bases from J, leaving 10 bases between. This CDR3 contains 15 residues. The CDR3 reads CASSYSFQRNTEAFF. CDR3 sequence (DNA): TGTGCCAGCAGTTACTCTTTCCAGCGCAACACTGAAGCTTTCTTT.

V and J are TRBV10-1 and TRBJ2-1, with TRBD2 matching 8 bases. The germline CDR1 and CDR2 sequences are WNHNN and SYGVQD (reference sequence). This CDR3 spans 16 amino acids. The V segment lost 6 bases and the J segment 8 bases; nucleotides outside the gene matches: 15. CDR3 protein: CASRAGRAGGFDEQFF. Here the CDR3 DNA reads TGCGCCAGCAGGGCGGGGCGCGCGGGGGGATTCGATGAGCAGTTCTTC.

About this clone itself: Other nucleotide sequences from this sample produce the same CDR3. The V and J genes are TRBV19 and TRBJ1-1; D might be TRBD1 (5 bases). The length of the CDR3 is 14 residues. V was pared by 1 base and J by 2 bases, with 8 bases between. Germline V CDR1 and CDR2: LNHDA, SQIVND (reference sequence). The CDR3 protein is CASSIGGGNTEAFF. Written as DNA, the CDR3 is TGTGCCAGTAGTATAGGGGGGGGAAACACTGAAGCTTTCTTT.

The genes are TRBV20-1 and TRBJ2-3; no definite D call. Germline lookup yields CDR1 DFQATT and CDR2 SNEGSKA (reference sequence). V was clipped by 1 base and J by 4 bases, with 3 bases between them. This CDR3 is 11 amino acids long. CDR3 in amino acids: CSARVSDTQYF. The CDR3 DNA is TGCAGTGCTAGAGTGTCAGATACGCAGTATTTT.

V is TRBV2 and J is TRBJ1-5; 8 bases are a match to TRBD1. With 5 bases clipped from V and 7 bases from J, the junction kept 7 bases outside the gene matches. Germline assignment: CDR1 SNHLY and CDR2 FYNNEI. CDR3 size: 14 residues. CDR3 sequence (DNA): TGTGCCAGCAGTCAGGACAGGGCCGACCAGCCCCAGCATTTT. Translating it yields CASSQDRADQPQHF.

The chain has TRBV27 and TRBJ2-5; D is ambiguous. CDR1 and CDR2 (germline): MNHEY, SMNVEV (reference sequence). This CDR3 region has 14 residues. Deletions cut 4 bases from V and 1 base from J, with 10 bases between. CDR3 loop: CASSSLDSQETQYF. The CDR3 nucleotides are TGTGCCAGCAGTTCTTTAGACTCCCAAGAGACCCAGTACTTC.

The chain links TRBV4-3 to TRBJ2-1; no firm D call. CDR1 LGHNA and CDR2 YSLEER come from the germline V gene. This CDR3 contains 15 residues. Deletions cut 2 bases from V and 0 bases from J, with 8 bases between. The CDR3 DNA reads TGCGCCAGCAGCCAAACTCCTTTCTCCTACAATGAGCAGTTCTTC. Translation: CASSQTPFSYNEQFF.

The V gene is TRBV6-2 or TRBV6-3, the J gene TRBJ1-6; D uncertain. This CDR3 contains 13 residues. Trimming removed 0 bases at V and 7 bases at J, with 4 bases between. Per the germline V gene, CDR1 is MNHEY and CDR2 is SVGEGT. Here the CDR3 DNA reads TGTGCCAGCAGTTACTCTCTCAATTCACCCCTCCACTTT. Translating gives CASSYSLNSPLHF.

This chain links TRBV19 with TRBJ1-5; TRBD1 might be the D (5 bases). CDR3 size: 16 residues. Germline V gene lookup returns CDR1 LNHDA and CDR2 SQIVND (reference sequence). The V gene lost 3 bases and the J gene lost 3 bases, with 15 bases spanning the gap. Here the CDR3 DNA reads TGTGCCAGTAGTATTGGGACTCGGGGGGTCAATCAGCCCCAGCATTTT. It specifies CASSIGTRGVNQPQHF. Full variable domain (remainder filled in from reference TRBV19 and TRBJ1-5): DGGITQSPKYLFRKEGQNVTLSCEQNLNHDAMYWYRQDPGQGLRLIYYSQIVNDFQKGDIAEGYSVSREKKESFPLTVTSAQKNPTAFYLCASSIGTRGVNQPQHFGDGTRLSIL.

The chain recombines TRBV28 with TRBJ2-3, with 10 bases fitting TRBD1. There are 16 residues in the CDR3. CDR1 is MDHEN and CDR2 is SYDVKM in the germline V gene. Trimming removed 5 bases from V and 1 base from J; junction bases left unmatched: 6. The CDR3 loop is CASSPSGTGGTDTQYF. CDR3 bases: TGTGCCAGCAGTCCAAGTGGGACAGGGGGCACAGATACGCAGTATTTT.

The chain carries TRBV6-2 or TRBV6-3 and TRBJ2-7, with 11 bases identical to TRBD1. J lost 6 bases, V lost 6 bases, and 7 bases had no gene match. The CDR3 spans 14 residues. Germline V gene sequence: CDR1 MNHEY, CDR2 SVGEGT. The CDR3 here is CASSEWTGGSEQYF. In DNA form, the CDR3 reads TGTGCCAGCAGCGAGTGGACAGGGGGCTCCGAGCAGTACTTC.

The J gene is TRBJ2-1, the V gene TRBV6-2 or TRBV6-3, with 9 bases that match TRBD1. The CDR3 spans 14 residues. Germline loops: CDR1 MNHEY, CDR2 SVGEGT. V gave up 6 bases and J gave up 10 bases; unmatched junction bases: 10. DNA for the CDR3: TGTGCCAGCAGCCTCAACAGGGGGCGCGCCGAGCAGTTCTTC. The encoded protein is CASSLNRGRAEQFF.